This T cell receptor beta chain stems from a study of blood T cell repertoires in COVID-19. For the study at large: In each case, the material was cDNA or gDNA derived from T cells, B-cell-depleted T cells, or PBMCs.

Trimming cost V 2 bases and J 7 bases; bases outside gene matches: 8. The CDR3 contains 15 residues. Germline loops: CDR1 MNHEY, CDR2 SVGAGI. Per the study methods: Estimation of nucleated cell counts was performed using reference gene primer amplification. The protocol was immunoSEQ multiplex PCR, while the TCRdb copy is restricted to in-frame clones and leaves out a portion. V and J calls and clone size come straight from that table; D and trimming were deduced from the DNA. The sample carries 200,000 or so clones, around 82% recorded once. The sample comprised PBMCs or T cells enriched from blood (not recorded which). V gene TRBV6-5 combines with J gene TRBJ1-5; 7 nucleotides match TRBD1. This TCR came from a woman aged 40-49 years with acute COVID-19. The CDR3 bases are TGTGCCAGCAGTTACAGGCAGGGGGACGGACAGCCCCAGCATTTT. This encodes CASSYRQGDGQPQHF.